The sequence of this T cell receptor beta chain was determined in a study of PD-L1 blockade in urothelial cancer. V was cut by 5 bases and J by 7 bases, with 9 bases left in between. The CDR3 totals 13 residues. Looked up from germline, CDR1 is MNHEY and CDR2 is SVGAGI. Noted time point: peripheral blood 6 weeks after treatment start. The protocol was immunoSEQ multiplex PCR, while the TCRdb copy is restricted to in-frame clones and leaves out a portion. The data show tens of thousands of clones, 80% to 90% seen once. This specimen consisted of PBMCs, obtained around atezolizumab (anti-PD-L1) treatment. This TCR derives from a man in his 60s with urothelial cancer. The chain links TRBV6-5 to TRBJ1-6, with D unclear. CDR3 DNA sequence: TGTGCCAGCAGTGAAACGGGAAATTCACCCCTCCACTTT. Protein sequence: CASSETGNSPLHF.